This TCR beta chain comes out of a study of blood T cell repertoires in COVID-19. Study-wide context: Samples of COVID-19 (acute and convalescent) were obtained from the United States, Italy and Spain. T cells, B-cell-depleted T cells, or PBMCs supplied cDNA or gDNA.

As handled by the study authors: Scientists estimated how many nucleated cells there were by amplifying reference gene primers. Only in-frame clones appear in the TCRdb table, and some are missing; sequencing was by immunoSEQ multiplex PCR. V, J and clone size were drawn from that table, and D and trimming were deduced from the DNA. The sample includes nearly 350,000 clones, 88% seen only once; the top ten take about 7.3%. CDR3 length: 14 amino acids. Germline V gives CDR1 SGHTA, CDR2 FQGNSA. With 5 bases clipped from V and 4 bases from J, the junction kept 8 bases outside the gene matches. The receptor comes from a woman in her 70s with COVID-19, enrolled during active disease. The sequenced sample was peripheral blood. J is TRBJ2-7 and V is TRBV7-2; 7 bases match TRBD1. The CDR3 sequence is CASSDATGTYEQYF. The CDR3 DNA reads TGTGCCAGCAGCGACGCGACAGGGACGTACGAGCAGTACTTC. The variable domain in full, with the rest retrieved from reference TRBV7-2 and TRBJ2-7, is GAGVSQSPSNKVTEKGKDVELRCDPISGHTALYWYRQSLGQGLEFLIYFQGNSAPDKSGLPSDRFSAERTGGSVSTLTIQRTQQEDSAVYLCASSDATGTYEQYFGPGTRLTVT.